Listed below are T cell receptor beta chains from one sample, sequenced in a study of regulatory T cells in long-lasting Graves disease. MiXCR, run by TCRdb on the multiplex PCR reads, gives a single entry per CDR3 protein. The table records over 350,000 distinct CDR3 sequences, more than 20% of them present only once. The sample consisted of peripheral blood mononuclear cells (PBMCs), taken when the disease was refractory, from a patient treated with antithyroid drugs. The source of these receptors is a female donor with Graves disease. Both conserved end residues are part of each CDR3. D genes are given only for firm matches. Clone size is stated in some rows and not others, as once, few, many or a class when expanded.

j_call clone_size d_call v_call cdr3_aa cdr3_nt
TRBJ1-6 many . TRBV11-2 CASSSPGPSSPLHF TGTGCCAGCAGCTCCCCCGGGCCAAGTTCACCCCTCCACTTT
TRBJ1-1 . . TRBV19 CASRISSGTEAFF TGTGCCAGTAGGATAAGTTCCGGGACTGAAGCTTTCTTT
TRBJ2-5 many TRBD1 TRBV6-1 CASSSGTVQETQYF TGTGCCAGCAGCTCCGGGACAGTCCAAGAGACCCAGTACTTC
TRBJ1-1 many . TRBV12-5 CASGPLEGGMEAFF TGTGCTAGTGGTCCCCTAGAAGGGGGTATGGAAGCTTTCTTT
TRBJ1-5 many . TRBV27 CASSLKNNQPQHF TGTGCCAGCAGTTTAAAAAACAATCAGCCCCAGCATTTT
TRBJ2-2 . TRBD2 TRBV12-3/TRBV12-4 CASSLRTSGLLNTGELFF TGTGCCAGCAGTTTACGGACTAGCGGATTATTGAACACCGGGGAGCTGTTTTTT
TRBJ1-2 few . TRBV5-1 CASSLVPTSNYGYTF TGCGCCAGCAGCTTGGTACCGACGTCTAACTATGGCTACACCTTC
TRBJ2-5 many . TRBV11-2 CASTPRASARETQYF TGTGCCAGCACACCAAGAGCCAGCGCCCGGGAGACCCAGTACTTC
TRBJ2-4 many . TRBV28 CASSRGTLGLLAKNIQYF TGTGCCAGCAGTCGGGGGACGCTCGGGCTACTAGCCAAAAACATTCAGTACTTC
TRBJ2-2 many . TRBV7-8 CASSLSTVNTGELFF TGTGCCAGCAGCTTGTCGACAGTAAACACCGGGGAGCTGTTTTTT
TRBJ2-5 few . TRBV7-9 CASSSKRWETQYF TGTGCCAGCAGCAGTAAACGATGGGAGACCCAGTACTTC
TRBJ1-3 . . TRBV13 CASSLGHAVYTSGNTIYF TGTGCCAGCAGCTTAGGACACGCCGTCTATACATCTGGAAACACCATATATTTT
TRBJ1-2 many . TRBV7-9 CASADQHDYGYTF TGTGCCAGCGCCGACCAACACGACTATGGCTACACCTTC
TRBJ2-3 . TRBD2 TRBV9 CASSVRGGSTDTQYF TGTGCCAGCAGCGTTCGGGGGGGCAGCACAGATACGCAGTATTTT
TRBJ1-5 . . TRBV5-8 CASSSQPGPGQPQHF TGTGCCAGCAGCAGTCAACCTGGGCCCGGGCAGCCCCAGCATTTT
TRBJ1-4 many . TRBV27 CASSLYPGRGNEKLFF TGTGCCAGCAGTTTATACCCAGGGCGGGGTAATGAAAAACTGTTTTTT
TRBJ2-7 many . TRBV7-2 CASSPGSPYGYEQYF TGTGCCAGCAGCCCCGGGAGCCCTTACGGCTACGAGCAGTACTTC
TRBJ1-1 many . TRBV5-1 CASSLEGGGLNTEAFF TGCGCCAGCAGCTTGGAGGGTGGAGGTTTGAACACTGAAGCTTTCTTT
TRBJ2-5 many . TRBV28 CASLGESRETQYF TGTGCCAGCCTAGGGGAGTCGCGAGAGACCCAGTACTTC
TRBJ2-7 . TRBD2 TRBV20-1 CSASGRRERGEQYF TGCAGTGCTAGTGGGCGGCGGGAGCGGGGCGAGCAGTACTTC
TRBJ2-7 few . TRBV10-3 CAISEVTGASYEQYF TGTGCCATCAGTGAGGTGACAGGAGCCTCCTACGAGCAGTACTTC
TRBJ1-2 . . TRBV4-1 CASSQVGSGLYTF TGCGCCAGCAGCCAAGTCGGGTCCGGACTCTACACCTTC
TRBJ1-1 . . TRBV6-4 CASSTPHGNTEAFF TGTGCCAGCAGTACCCCGCATGGGAACACTGAAGCTTTCTTT
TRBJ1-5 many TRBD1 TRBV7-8 CASSRTGVEEPQHF TGTGCCAGCAGCCGGACAGGGGTGGAGGAGCCCCAGCATTTT
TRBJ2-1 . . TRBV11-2 CASSLEVLSIEQFF TGTGCCAGCAGCTTAGAGGTTCTCTCCATAGAGCAGTTCTTC
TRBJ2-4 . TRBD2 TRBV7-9 CASSYQGSRGSVKNIQYF TGTGCCAGCAGCTACCAAGGTTCGCGGGGGTCGGTCAAAAACATTCAGTACTTC
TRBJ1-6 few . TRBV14 CASSQVLGGYNSPLHF TGTGCCAGCAGCCAAGTATTGGGAGGATATAATTCACCCCTCCACTTT
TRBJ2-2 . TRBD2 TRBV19 CASSGLAGLYNTGELFF TGTGCCAGTAGCGGACTAGCGGGACTCTATAACACCGGGGAGCTGTTTTTT
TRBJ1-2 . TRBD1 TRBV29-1 CSVRTGDGYTF TGCAGCGTACGGACAGGGGATGGCTACACCTTC
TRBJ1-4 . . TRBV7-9 CASSPPARGNEKLFF TGTGCCAGCAGCCCGCCGGCCCGGGGTAATGAAAAACTGTTTTTT
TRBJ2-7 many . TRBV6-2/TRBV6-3 CASSYPGATYEQYF TGTGCCAGCAGTTACCCCGGGGCCACCTACGAGCAGTACTTC
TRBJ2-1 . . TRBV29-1 CSVDRRLAVNEQFF TGCAGCGTGGATCGGAGGCTAGCAGTGAATGAGCAGTTCTTC
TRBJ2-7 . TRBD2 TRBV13 CASSLATGGSGEQYF TGTGCCAGCAGCCTTGCCACGGGGGGGTCTGGCGAGCAGTACTTC
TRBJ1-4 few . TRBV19 CASSTELRGEKLFF TGTGCCAGTAGTACCGAGTTAAGAGGAGAAAAACTGTTTTTT
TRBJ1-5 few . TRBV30 CAWSVQGNQPQHF TGTGCCTGGAGTGTCCAGGGAAATCAGCCCCAGCATTTT
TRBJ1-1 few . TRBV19 CASSAIPKNTEAFF TGTGCCAGTAGCGCCATTCCGAAGAACACTGAAGCTTTCTTT
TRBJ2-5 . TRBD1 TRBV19 CASSTTGTGGQETQYF TGTGCCAGTAGTACAACTGGGACAGGGGGACAAGAGACCCAGTACTTC
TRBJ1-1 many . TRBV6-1 CASTRTASIMNTEAFF TGTGCCAGCACCCGGACGGCTTCGATCATGAACACTGAAGCTTTCTTT
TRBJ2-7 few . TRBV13 CASSWFGSASSYEQYF TGTGCCAGCAGCTGGTTCGGGTCGGCGAGCTCCTACGAGCAGTACTTC
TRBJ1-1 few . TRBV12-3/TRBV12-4 CASNNAGSNTEAFF TGTGCCAGCAACAACGCAGGATCGAACACTGAAGCTTTCTTT
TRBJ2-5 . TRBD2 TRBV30 CAWGEAALAGEETQYF TGTGCCTGGGGGGAGGCCGCGCTAGCGGGAGAAGAGACCCAGTACTTC
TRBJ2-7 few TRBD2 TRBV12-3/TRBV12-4 CASSSRLGLGEQYF TGTGCCAGCAGTTCCCGGCTGGGACTAGGCGAGCAGTACTTC
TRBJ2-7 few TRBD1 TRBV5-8 CASNKDRHYEQYF TGTGCCAGCAACAAGGACAGGCACTACGAGCAGTACTTC
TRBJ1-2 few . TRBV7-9 CASSPDQIYGYTF TGTGCCAGCAGCCCTGACCAAATCTATGGCTACACCTTC
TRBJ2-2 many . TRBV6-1 CASSEELVNTGELFF TGTGCCAGCAGTGAAGAACTAGTGAACACCGGGGAGCTGTTTTTT
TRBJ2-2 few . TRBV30 CAWIRGSNTGELFF TGTGCCTGGATCCGCGGTTCGAACACCGGGGAGCTGTTTTTT
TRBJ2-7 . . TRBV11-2 CASSVRGTYEQYF TGTGCCAGCAGCGTAAGGGGAACCTACGAGCAGTACTTC
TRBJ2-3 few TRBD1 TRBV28 CASRSTQGASDTQYF TGTGCCAGCAGGTCGACACAGGGGGCCTCAGATACGCAGTATTTT
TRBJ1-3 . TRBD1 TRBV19 CASSPNRGHSGNTIYF TGTGCCAGTAGTCCAAACAGGGGCCACTCTGGAAACACCATATATTTT
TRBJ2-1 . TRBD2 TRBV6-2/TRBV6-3 CASSRAGGISYNEQFF TGTGCCAGCAGCCGGGCGGGAGGTATTTCCTACAATGAGCAGTTCTTC
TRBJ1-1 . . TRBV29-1 CSHSGQGTEAFF TGCAGCCACTCAGGTCAGGGCACTGAAGCTTTCTTT
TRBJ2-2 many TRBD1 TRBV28 CASSEDRGLPGSGELFF TGTGCCAGCAGTGAGGACAGGGGACTACCTGGGTCCGGGGAGCTGTTTTTT
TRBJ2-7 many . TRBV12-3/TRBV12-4 CASHPNDRSYEQYF TGTGCCAGCCATCCTAACGATCGTAGCTACGAGCAGTACTTC
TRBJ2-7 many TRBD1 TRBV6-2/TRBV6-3 CASSRGQLYEQYF TGTGCCAGCAGTAGGGGACAGCTCTACGAGCAGTACTTC
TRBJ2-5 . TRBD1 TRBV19 CASSILGTGGEETQYF TGTGCCAGTAGTATTTTAGGGACAGGGGGCGAGGAGACCCAGTACTTC